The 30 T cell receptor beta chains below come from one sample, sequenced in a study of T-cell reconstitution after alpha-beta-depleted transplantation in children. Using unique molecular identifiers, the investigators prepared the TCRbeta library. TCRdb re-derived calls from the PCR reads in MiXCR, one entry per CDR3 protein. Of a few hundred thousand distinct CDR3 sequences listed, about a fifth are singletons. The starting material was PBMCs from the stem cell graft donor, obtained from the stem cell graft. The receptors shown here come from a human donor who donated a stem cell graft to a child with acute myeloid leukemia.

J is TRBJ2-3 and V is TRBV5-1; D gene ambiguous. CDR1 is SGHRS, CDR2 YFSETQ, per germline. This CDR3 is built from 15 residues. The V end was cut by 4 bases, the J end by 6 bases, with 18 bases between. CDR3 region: CASSMDGRHGDTQYF. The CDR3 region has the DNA TGCGCCAGCAGCATGGACGGACGGCATGGGGATACGCAGTATTTT.

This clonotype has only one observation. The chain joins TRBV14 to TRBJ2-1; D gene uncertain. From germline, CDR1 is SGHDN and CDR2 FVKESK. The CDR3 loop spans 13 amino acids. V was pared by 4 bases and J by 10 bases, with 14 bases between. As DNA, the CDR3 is TGTGCCAGCAGCCCCCTAGACGCCGGAGAGCAGTTCTTC. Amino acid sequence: CASSPLDAGEQFF.

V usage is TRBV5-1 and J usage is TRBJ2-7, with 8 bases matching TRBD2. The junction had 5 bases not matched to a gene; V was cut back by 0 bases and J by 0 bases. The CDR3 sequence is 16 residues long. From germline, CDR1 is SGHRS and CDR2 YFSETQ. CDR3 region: CASSLAVSGSSYEQYF. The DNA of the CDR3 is TGCGCCAGCAGCTTGGCCGTCAGCGGGAGCTCCTACGAGCAGTACTTC.

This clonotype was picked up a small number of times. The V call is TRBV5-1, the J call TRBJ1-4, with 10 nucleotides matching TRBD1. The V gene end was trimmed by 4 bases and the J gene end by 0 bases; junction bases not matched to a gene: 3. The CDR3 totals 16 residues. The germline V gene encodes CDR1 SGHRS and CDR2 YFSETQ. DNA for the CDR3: TGCGCCAGCAGCCCGGGACAGGGGACAACTAATGAAAAACTGTTTTTT. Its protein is CASSPGQGTTNEKLFF.

The CDR3 DNA reads TGCAGTGCTAGCCCGGACGGCACCTACGAGCAGTACTTC. Its translation is CSASPDGTYEQYF. This chain connects TRBV20-1 to TRBJ2-7; no definite D call. From germline, CDR1 is DFQATT and CDR2 SNEGSKA (reference sequence). The CDR3 runs 13 residues. V dropped 3 bases and J dropped 2 bases, with 11 bases sitting between them.

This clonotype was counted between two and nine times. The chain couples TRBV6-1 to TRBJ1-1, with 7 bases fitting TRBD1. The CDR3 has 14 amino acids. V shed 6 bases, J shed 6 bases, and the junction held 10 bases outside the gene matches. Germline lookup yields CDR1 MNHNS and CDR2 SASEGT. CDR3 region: CASSERQGGSEAFF. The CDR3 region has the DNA TGTGCCAGCAGCGAAAGACAGGGAGGCTCTGAAGCTTTCTTT.

Here the CDR3 reads CASSLGGPSDTQYF. In DNA form, the CDR3 reads TGTGCCAGCAGTCTGGGAGGGCCATCAGATACGCAGTATTTT. The chain joins TRBV25-1 to TRBJ2-3; TRBD2 aligns across 7 bases. Germline assignment: CDR1 MGHDK and CDR2 SYGVNS. The J segment lost 4 bases and the V segment lost 5 bases, leaving 6 bases of the junction unmatched. This CDR3 contains 14 residues.

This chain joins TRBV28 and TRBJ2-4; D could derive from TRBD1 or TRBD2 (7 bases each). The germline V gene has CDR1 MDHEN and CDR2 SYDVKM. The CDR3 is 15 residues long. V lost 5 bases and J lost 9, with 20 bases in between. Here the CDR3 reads CASSPGQLGGGIQYF. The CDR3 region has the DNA TGTGCCAGCAGTCCGGGACAGCTTGGGGGGGGCATTCAGTACTTC.

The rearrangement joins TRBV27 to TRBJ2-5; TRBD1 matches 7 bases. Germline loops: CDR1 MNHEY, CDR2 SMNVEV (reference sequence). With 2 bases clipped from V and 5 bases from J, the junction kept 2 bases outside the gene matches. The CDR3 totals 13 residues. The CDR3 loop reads CASSLVGQETQYF. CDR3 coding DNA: TGTGCCAGCAGTTTAGTGGGACAGGAGACCCAGTACTTC.

The DNA for the CDR3 is TGCAGTGCTCACAGGGGGCAAGAGACCCAGTACTTC. Protein: CSAHRGQETQYF. The V and J genes are TRBV20-1 and TRBJ2-5; 8 bases are shared with TRBD1. CDR3 length: 12 amino acids. Germline trimming cut 5 bases from V and 2 bases from J; bases unmatched to any gene: 1. The germline gives CDR1 DFQATT, CDR2 SNEGSKA (reference sequence).

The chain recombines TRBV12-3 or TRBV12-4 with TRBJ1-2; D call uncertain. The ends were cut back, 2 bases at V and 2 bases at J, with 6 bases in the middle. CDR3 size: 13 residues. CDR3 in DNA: TGTGCCAGCAGTTTAAGAGGGAACTATGGCTACACCTTC. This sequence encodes CASSLRGNYGYTF.

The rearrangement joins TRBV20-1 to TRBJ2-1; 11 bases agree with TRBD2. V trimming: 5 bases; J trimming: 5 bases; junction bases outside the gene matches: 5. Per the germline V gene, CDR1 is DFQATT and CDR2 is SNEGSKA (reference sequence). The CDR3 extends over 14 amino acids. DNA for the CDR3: TGCAGTGCTCCCGGGACTAGCGGAAACAATGAGCAGTTCTTC. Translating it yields CSAPGTSGNNEQFF.

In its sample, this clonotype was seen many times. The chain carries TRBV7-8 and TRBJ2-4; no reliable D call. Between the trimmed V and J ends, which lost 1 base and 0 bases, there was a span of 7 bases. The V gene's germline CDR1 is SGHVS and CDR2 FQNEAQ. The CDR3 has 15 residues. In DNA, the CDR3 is TGTGCCAGCAGCTTAGTAGCCCCAGCCAAAAACATTCAGTACTTC. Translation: CASSLVAPAKNIQYF.

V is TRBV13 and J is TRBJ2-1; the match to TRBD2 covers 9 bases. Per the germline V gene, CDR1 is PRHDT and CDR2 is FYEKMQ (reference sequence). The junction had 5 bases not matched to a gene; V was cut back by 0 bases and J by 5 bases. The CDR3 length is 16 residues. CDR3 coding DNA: TGTGCCAGCAGCTTAGGGGGTAGCGGGAGCGACAATGAGCAGTTCTTC. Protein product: CASSLGGSGSDNEQFF.

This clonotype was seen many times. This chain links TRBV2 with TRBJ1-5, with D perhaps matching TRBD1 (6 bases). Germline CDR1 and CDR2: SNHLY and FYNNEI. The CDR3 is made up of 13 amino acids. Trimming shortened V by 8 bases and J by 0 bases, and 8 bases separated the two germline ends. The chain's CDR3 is CASHRDSNQPQHF. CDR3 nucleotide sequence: TGTGCCAGCCACAGGGATAGCAATCAGCCCCAGCATTTT.

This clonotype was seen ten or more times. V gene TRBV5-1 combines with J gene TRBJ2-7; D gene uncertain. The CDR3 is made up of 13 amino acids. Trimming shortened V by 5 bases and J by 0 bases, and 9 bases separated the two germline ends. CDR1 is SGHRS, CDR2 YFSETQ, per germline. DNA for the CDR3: TGCGCCAGCAGGTCGGTCAGCTCCTACGAGCAGTACTTC. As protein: CASRSVSSYEQYF.

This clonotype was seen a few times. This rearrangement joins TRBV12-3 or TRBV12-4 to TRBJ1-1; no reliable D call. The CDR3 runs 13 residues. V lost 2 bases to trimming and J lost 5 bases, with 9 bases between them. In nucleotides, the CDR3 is TGTGCCAGCAGTTTATACGGGAGGACTGAAGCTTTCTTT. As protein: CASSLYGRTEAFF.

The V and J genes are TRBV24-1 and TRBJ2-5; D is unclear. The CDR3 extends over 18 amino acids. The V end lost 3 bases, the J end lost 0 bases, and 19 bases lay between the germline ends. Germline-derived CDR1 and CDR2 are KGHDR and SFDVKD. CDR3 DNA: TGTGCCACCAGTGATCGCTCGGCGGCCAAGACGTACCAAGAGACCCAGTACTTC. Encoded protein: CATSDRSAAKTYQETQYF.

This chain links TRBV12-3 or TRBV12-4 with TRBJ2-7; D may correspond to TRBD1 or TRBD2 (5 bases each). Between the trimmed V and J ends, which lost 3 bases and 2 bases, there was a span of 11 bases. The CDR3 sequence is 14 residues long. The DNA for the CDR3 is TGTGCCAGCAGTTTCTGGGACCAAACCTACGAGCAGTACTTC. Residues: CASSFWDQTYEQYF.

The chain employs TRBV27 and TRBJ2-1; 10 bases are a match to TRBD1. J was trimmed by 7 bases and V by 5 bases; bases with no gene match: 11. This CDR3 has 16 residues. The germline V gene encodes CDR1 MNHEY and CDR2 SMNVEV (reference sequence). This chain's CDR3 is CASSPPVRTGGNEQFF. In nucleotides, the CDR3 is TGTGCCAGCAGTCCCCCCGTCCGGACAGGGGGAAATGAGCAGTTCTTC.

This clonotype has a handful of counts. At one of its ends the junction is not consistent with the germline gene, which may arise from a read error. The CDR3 sequence: CASGETGPEKLFF. The CDR3 region has the DNA TGTGCCAGCGGTGAGACAGGGCCCGAAAAACTGTTTTTT. The chain carries TRBV6-1 and TRBJ1-4; 7 bases fit TRBD1. Germline CDR1 MNHNS, CDR2 SASEGT. This CDR3 spans 13 amino acids.

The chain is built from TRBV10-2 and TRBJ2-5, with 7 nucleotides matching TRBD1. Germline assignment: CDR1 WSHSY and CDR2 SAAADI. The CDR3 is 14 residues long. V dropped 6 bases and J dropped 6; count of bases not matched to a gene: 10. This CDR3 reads CASSPNRGPKTQYF. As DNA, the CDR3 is TGCGCCAGCAGCCCCAACAGGGGTCCGAAGACCCAGTACTTC.

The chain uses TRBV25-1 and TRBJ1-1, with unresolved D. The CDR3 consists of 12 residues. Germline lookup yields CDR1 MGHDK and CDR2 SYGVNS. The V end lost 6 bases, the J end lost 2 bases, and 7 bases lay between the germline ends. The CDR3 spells CASRTKNTEAFF. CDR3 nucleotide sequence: TGTGCCAGCAGAACTAAAAACACTGAAGCTTTCTTT.

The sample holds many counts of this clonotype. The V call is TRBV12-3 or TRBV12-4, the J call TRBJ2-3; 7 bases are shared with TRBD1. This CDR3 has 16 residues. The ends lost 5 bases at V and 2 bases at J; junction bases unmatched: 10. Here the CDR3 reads CASSTPGQKSTDTQYF. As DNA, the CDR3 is TGTGCCAGCAGTACACCGGGACAGAAGTCCACAGATACGCAGTATTTT.

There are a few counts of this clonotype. CDR3 DNA sequence: TGTGCCAGCAGCCAAGAAACAGCCGGGAGGGCCTTGGATGAGCAGTTCTTC. As protein: CASSQETAGRALDEQFF. V and J are TRBV4-2 and TRBJ2-1; the match to TRBD2 covers 8 bases. With V trimmed by 0 bases and J by 8 bases, 12 bases remained unmatched. The CDR3 totals 17 residues. The germline V gene encodes CDR1 LGHNA and CDR2 YNFKEQ.

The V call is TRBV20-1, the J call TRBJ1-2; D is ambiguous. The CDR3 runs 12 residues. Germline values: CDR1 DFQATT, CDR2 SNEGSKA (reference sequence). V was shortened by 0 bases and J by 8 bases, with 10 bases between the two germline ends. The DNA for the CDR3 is TGCAGTGCTAGAGAAGTCATCGAAGGCTACACCTTC. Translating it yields CSAREVIEGYTF.

CDR3 in amino acids: CASIGPSGFQETQYF. The DNA of the CDR3 is TGTGCCAGCATCGGGCCTAGCGGGTTCCAAGAGACCCAGTACTTC. The genes are TRBV6-4 and TRBJ2-5; 8 positions agree with TRBD2. Unmatched junction bases numbered 8, after V lost 7 bases and J lost 1 base. The length of the CDR3 is 15 residues. Germline CDR1 and CDR2: MRHNA and SNTAGT.

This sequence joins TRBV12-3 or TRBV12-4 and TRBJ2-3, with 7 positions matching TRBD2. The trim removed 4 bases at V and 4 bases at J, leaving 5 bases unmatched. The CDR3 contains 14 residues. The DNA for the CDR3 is TGTGCCAGCAGTTCCCCTGGACTAGCAGATACGCAGTATTTT. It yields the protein CASSSPGLADTQYF.

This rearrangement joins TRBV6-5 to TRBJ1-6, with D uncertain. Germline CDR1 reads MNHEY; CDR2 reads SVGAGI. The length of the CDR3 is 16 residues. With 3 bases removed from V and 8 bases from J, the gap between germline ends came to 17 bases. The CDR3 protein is CASSYGSQSLYSPLHF. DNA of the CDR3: TGTGCCAGCAGTTATGGCTCGCAATCTCTTTATTCACCCCTCCACTTT.

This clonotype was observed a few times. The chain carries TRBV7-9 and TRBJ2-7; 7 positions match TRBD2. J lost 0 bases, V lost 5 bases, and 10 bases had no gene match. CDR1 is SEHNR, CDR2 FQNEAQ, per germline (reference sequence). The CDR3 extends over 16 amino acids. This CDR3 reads CASSGTGLSSSYEQYF. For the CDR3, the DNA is TGTGCCAGCAGCGGGACGGGACTATCCTCCTCCTACGAGCAGTACTTC.